A selection of T cell receptor beta chains follows, all from one sample in a study of metastatic and nonmetastatic thyroid tumors. TCRdb reanalyzed the PCR reads with MiXCR. This table has some 40,000 clones, 20% to 25% appearing once. The sequenced sample was tumor tissue. All receptors derive from a female donor with papillary thyroid cancer or a benign thyroid nodule (not recorded which). Some clones in this sample may be carry-over from other donors' samples. The CDR3 runs from the conserved cysteine through the conserved F or W. A D gene is named only where the DNA matches it firmly. Clone sizes are given selectively: once, few, many, or a class where the clone is expanded.

many | TRBJ1-2 | TRBV6-1 | TRBD1 | CASSRDRGGGGYTF | TGTGCCAGCAGCCGGGACAGGGGTGGGGGAGGCTACACCTTC
many | TRBJ2-3 | TRBV29-1 | . | CSVAAGTSTDTQYF | TGCAGCGTTGCTGCGGGGACTAGCACAGATACGCAGTATTTT
medium-sized | TRBJ2-7 | TRBV28 | . | CASSLTGNLNYEQYF | TGTGCCAGCAGTTTAACCGGGAACCTGAACTACGAGCAGTACTTC
. | TRBJ2-7 | TRBV5-7 | TRBD1 | CASSNQGQGAYEQYF | TGTGCCAGCAGCAACCAAGGACAGGGGGCCTACGAGCAGTACTTC
. | TRBJ1-2 | TRBV5-1 | TRBD1 | CASSLDRGRYGYTF | TGCGCCAGCAGCTTGGACAGGGGGCGTTATGGCTACACCTTC
. | TRBJ2-3 | TRBV12-3/TRBV12-4 | . | CASSLGLSSTDTQYF | TGTGCCAGCAGTTTGGGACTCAGCTCAACAGATACGCAGTATTTT
few | TRBJ2-2 | TRBV24-1 | . | CATRDGEWDTGELFF | TGTGCCACCAGGGACGGCGAGTGGGACACCGGGGAGCTGTTTTTT
medium-sized | TRBJ2-7 | TRBV27 | . | CASSRPSSYEQYF | TGTGCCAGCAGTCGACCGAGCTCCTACGAGCAGTACTTC
. | TRBJ1-4 | TRBV2 | . | CASSPPSGEDEKLFF | TGTGCCAGCAGTCCCCCGTCAGGGGAGGATGAAAAACTGTTTTTT
few | TRBJ2-7 | TRBV6-5 | . | CASSLQGQQGAEQYF | TGTGCCAGCAGTCTACAGGGTCAACAGGGAGCCGAGCAGTACTTC
medium-sized | TRBJ2-5 | TRBV9 | . | CASSERQGGETQYF | TGTGCCAGCAGCGAGCGGCAGGGAGGAGAGACCCAGTACTTC
few | TRBJ2-7 | TRBV6-6 | TRBD2 | CASSYPSPSGVYEQYF | TGTGCCAGCAGTTACCCCAGCCCTAGCGGTGTATACGAGCAGTACTTC
. | TRBJ1-1 | TRBV4-1 | . | CASSHLGRVDTEAFF | TGTGCCAGCAGCCACCTTGGACGGGTGGACACTGAAGCTTTCTTT
. | TRBJ2-1 | TRBV20-1 | . | CSASQQGGAYNEQFF | TGCAGTGCTAGCCAACAGGGTGGGGCCTACAATGAGCAGTTCTTC
many | TRBJ1-5 | TRBV5-6 | . | CASSFRRYSNQPQHF | TGTGCCAGCAGCTTTCGGCGTTATAGCAATCAGCCCCAGCATTTT
. | TRBJ2-1 | TRBV28 | TRBD2 | CASSTGLAGGQSYNEQFF | TGTGCCAGCAGCACGGGACTAGCTGGAGGACAGTCCTACAATGAGCAGTTCTTC
many | TRBJ1-2 | TRBV5-4 | . | CASSLDGVSYGYTF | TGTGCCAGCAGCTTGGACGGGGTTAGCTATGGCTACACCTTC
many | TRBJ2-1 | TRBV20-1 | . | CSAKGGPYNEQFF | TGCAGTGCTAAGGGGGGACCCTACAATGAGCAGTTCTTC
many | TRBJ2-2 | TRBV10-3 | . | CAISDRYRGNTGELFF | TGTGCCATCAGTGATCGCTATCGGGGAAACACCGGGGAGCTGTTTTTT
many | TRBJ2-7 | TRBV7-9 | . | CASSYGRGEQYF | TGTGCCAGCAGCTATGGGCGGGGCGAGCAGTACTTC
. | TRBJ1-2 | TRBV30 | TRBD1 | CAWRGQGKGGYTF | TGTGCCTGGAGGGGACAGGGAAAAGGTGGCTACACCTTC
. | TRBJ1-6 | TRBV13 | . | CASSLGGARNSPLHF | TGTGCCAGCAGCTTAGGAGGGGCGCGAAATTCACCCCTCCACTTT
many | TRBJ1-4 | TRBV2 | . | CASSEPHANEKLFF | TGTGCCAGCAGTGAACCCCACGCTAATGAAAAACTGTTTTTT
few | TRBJ2-7 | TRBV6-1 | TRBD2 | CASSDLAGGPYEQYF | TGTGCCAGCAGTGACTTAGCGGGAGGGCCTTACGAGCAGTACTTC